This T cell receptor (beta chain) emerged from a study of cytomegalovirus exposure and HLA in healthy donors (dated by TCRdb to 2015 to 2018). Background for the entire study: An earlier analysis of approximately 590 of the donors reported 250 to 300 Gb of sequence data and 100 million to 130 million unique TCR beta sequences from approximately 180 million T cells. An early release covering about 600 HLA-typed donors comprised around 300 gigabases of sequencing data and approximately 85 million unique TCR sequences. The genetic ancestry cluster associated with self-reported Caucasian donors included about four fifths of the 398 genotyped donors. The study aimed to test whether signatures of past pathogen exposure could be identified by cataloging public T cell receptors. The study used immunosequencing to profile the T cell repertoires of approximately 690 subjects and linked those repertoires to cytomegalovirus serostatus. Along with the approximately 700-subject first cohort, a separate validation cohort of approximately 110 different subjects was used. High-throughput TCR immunosequencing, statistical association of individual TCRs with disease status, and machine learning were combined to predict cytomegalovirus infection status. To study patterns of TCR occurrence, a later analysis re-analyzed previously published TCR beta repertoires from around 660 donors and added high-resolution HLA genotyping. The later analysis used no new phenotypic data to find candidate immune exposures, relying instead on TCR beta sequences and their occurrence across donors. An earlier analysis of 587 of the donors used high-throughput TCR beta sequencing to judge whether each TCR beta V gene segment behaved as functional or pseudogenic. Donor age, sex, ethnicity and CMV serostatus were collected together with the repertoire data. A later genetic analysis took genome-wide SNP genotypes for about three fifths of the roughly 700 donors and used that subset as a discovery cohort. All discovery cohort repertoires had been generated using a single sequencing platform. Class I and class II HLA loci were covered by the typing at four-digit resolution. Typing coverage differed by locus: A, B, C, DRB1 and DQB1 were typed in roughly 629-640 donors, DQA1 in approximately 520, DPA1 in roughly 590, and DPB1 in roughly 470. Four to six DR-DQ haplotypes were handled as single units for association and clustering, since linkage in the cohort was strong. On average, roughly 240,000 unique TCR beta nucleotide sequences were sequenced per donor among a few hundred genotyped donors of the cohort, with roughly 19% of those sequences being non-productive. Broader findings and caveats from the paper: The cohort was sequenced for TCR beta chains only, and without alpha or paired-chain data the features that could be detected were limited. Correlated functional status among segregating V segments might be attributable to linkage disequilibrium, but an unknown experimental factor could not be ruled out. A few of the identified cytomegalovirus-associated TCR beta chains were confirmed in vitro to be specific for cytomegalovirus antigens. Several of the top co-occurrence clusters appeared to be linked to parvovirus B19, influenza, CMV and Epstein-Barr virus, according to a later analysis. At a false discovery rate of 0.05, a later analysis linked fewer than 20,000 TCR beta sequences to specific HLA alleles. CMV serostatus was the only immune exposure information available for the cohort. The authors suggested that the approach could potentially be generalized to other disease states and immunological phenotypes. In an earlier analysis of some 500 of the donors, most TCR beta V segments were observed in productive rearrangements about 87% or about 30% of the time, broadly matching IMGT annotations. In the study, some 160 TCR beta chains were listed as associated with cytomegalovirus. Most CMV-associated TCR beta chains appeared to be HLA-restricted in a later analysis, and the HLA associations seemed to be driven largely by CMV exposure. The sequencing pipeline was judged likely to have produced a cluster of highly shared sequence variants as a technical artifact. Fewer than 20 rarely observed V segments, including chromosome 9 orphons, were excluded from the earlier analysis of a few hundred of the donors because counts were too low. Some IMGT-functional V segments, including TRBV6-2 and TRBV6-3, could not be distinguished by the 87-base-pair reads and were therefore excluded. The presence/absence analyses assumed that sequencing depth was roughly uniform across donors, and that assumption may not be true. While some public TCRs were present in many individuals, most TCR sequences turned up only very rarely across donors. A further reported finding was that TCR beta sequences accurately predicted the HLA-A and HLA-B alleles for most subjects in the first cohort. Assigning TCR associations to individual alleles was difficult when HLA alleles, especially DR and DQ, strongly co-occurred. V-gene and J-gene trimming of TCR beta chains was associated with a missense DCLRE1C variant in a later genetic analysis, and the association was replicated in an independent cohort. In both the original and validation cohorts, the classifier was reported to diagnose cytomegalovirus status with high specificity and sensitivity. According to a later analysis, TCR association rates differed among HLA loci, with DRB1 alleles showing the most associated TCRs and HLA-C alleles showing the fewest. Because HLA typing was unavailable for some donors at each locus, only the typed subset was used in association tests. A later genetic analysis reported fewer N-insertions in productive TCRs among donors in an Asian-associated ancestry cluster than the roughly 620-donor mean. In a later analysis, HLA-associated TCR beta chains showed more clonal expansion and lower generation probabilities than non-associated chains that were equally common.

The library was generated by the immunoSEQ multiplex PCR assay. A mixture of 60 forward primers for TCR Vbeta segments and 13 reverse primers for TCR Jbeta segments was used in the multiplex PCR. The CDR3 region of rearranged TCR beta genes was amplified from genomic DNA with a multiplex PCR assay. The amplified TCR beta libraries were sequenced on the Illumina HiSeq System as 87-base-pair reads. The source study handled its data this way. A later analysis tallied 75 million to 85 million unique TCR beta chains across the approximately 670 repertoires, and around 10 million of those chains were shared by two or more donors. A nearest-neighbor algorithm error-corrected the raw reads and collapsed the reads into unique sequences, merging closely related sequences to remove PCR and sequencing errors. V, D and J gene segments were assigned by aligning CDR3 sequences to IMGT reference sequences. For a sequence to be retained, a match of at least six nucleotides to both a V gene segment and a J gene segment was required. Rearrangements were classified as productive when the CDR3 lacked stop codons and remained in frame with V and J, and all other rearrangements were classified as non-productive. Following IMGT convention, CDR3 was defined as the stretch from the second conserved V-encoded cysteine up to the conserved J-encoded phenylalanine. Sequences without an unambiguous match to a single V gene segment were excluded from the earlier analysis of about 630 of the donors. In an earlier analysis of several hundred of the donors, V segments were called functional above 56.7% productive rearrangements and were called segregating when the between-donor standard deviation exceeded 5%. To diagnose cytomegalovirus status from the catalog of TCR beta chain sequences, a statistical classification framework was built. A later analysis assigned V and J genes by comparing TCR nucleotide sequences with IMGT/GENE-DB human TR gene sequences. In a later analysis, CDR3 sequences and most-parsimonious VDJ recombination scenarios were assigned using the TCRdist pipeline. A later analysis defined each TCR beta chain by its CDR3 amino acid sequence plus V-gene family, and excluded reads lacking a unique V-gene family. In a later analysis, fewer than 650 highly shared, low-generation-probability nucleotide sequences were removed to address suspected cross-contamination and a sequencing artifact. For each public chain, a later analysis derived a clonal expansion index from normalized ranks of inferred template counts within each repertoire. In a later analysis, generation probabilities were computed with a VDJ recombination model fitted to out-of-frame rearrangements, and the resulting probabilities were checked against IGoR. A later analysis scored TCR-TCR, TCR-HLA and TCR-CMV co-occurrence with hypergeometric tests, applying a repertoire-size bias correction to TCR pairs. In a later analysis, false discovery rates were estimated by permuting HLA or CMV assignments 20 times. A later analysis grouped co-occurring TCRs with DBSCAN, adding TCRdist sequence similarity when clustering within HLA-allele-positive subsets. Co-occurrence clustering excluded repertoires with fewer than 30,000 or more than 120,000 public chains, plus five with anomalous nucleotide sharing. TCRdb took this table from immuneACCESS and kept in-frame rearrangements with V and J called. Such tables lack part of the clones; where checked against another copy, unresolved V genes explain under half of the gap, and the rest is unexplained. D and trimming come from the DNA, and the V and J calls and clone size come from that table. This sample holds roughly 150,000 clones; 80% to 85% were observed only once. The ten largest clones represent 1% to 1.5% of the sample.

The cohort was made up of roughly 670 healthy bone marrow donors. Cohort members were all nominally healthy when sampled, although unrecorded immune exposures were likely present. The donor was CMV seronegative and belonged to the group of under 400 seronegative cohort members. A peripheral blood sample was provided by each donor, and peripheral blood mononuclear cells were used for TCR beta sequencing. The Qiagen DNeasy Blood Extraction Kit was used to extract genomic DNA from the blood cell samples. As to this clone: Its antigen specificity is not known. No base-level quality is on record; no much larger clone is a single base apart.

The germline V gene gives CDR1 as SGHDT and CDR2 as YYEEEE. The cysteine opens and the phenylalanine closes a CDR3 of 15 amino acids. The DNA shown is the 45-base CDR3, in frame from base 1. Trimming accounts for 4 bases at V and 0 bases at J, while the number of junction bases matched to no gene is 5. Specimen: PBMCs. The rearranged segments are TRBV5-6 and TRBJ1-1; the central 8 bases match TRBD1. The source is a boy between 2 and 10 years old in good health and CMV-seronegative. The DNA sequence reads TGTGCCAGCAGCGCTTACAGGGGGATGAACACTGAAGCTTTCTTT. Its amino acids are CASSAYRGMNTEAFF.